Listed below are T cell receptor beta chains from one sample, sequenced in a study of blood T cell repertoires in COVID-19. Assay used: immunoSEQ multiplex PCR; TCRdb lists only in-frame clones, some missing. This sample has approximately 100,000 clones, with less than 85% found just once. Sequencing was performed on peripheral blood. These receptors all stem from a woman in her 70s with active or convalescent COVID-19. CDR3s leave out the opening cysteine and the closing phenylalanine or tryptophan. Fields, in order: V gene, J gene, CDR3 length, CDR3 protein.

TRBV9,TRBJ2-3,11,ASSVGRLAGQY
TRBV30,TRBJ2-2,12,AWRGQGSIGELF
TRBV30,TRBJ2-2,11,ACREANTGELF
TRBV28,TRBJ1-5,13,ASSPRRGVGQPQH
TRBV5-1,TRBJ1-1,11,ASSRTNDREAF
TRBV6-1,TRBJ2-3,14,ASSGGSPGSTDTQY
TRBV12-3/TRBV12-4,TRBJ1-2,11,ASSFGDRGGYT
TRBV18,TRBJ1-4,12,ASSPFGLQEKLF
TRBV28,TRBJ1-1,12,ASSPDSLNTEAF
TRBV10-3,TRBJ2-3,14,AISESGQGGTDTQY
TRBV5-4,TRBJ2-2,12,ASSLAGQPGELF
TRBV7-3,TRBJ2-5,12,ASSPRGAQETQY
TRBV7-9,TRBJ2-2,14,ASSLATAGNTGELF
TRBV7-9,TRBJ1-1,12,ASSFGSLNTEAF
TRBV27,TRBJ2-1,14,ASSFGGMVTYNEQF
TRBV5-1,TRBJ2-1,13,ASSVFSGSDNEQF
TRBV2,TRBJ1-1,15,ASSEAGGGHTNTEAF
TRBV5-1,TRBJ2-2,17,ASSLAGRGYRVNTGELF
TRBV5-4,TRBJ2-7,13,ASSLAQGGWGEQY
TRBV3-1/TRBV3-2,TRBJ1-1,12,ASSLNSKNTEAF
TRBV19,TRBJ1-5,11,ASSIGGLQPQH
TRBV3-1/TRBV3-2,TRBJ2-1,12,ASSQVSQYNEQF
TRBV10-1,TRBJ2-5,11,ASPGLSKETQY
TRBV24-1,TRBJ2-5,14,ATSDGSGGREETQY
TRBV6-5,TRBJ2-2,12,ASSTPGGAGELF
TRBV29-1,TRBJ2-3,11,SVGTGGTDTQY
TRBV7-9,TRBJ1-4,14,ASSLGTTETGEKLF
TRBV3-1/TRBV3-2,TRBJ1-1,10,ASSRASTEAF
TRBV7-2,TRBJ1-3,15,ASSLVRTDLSGNTIY
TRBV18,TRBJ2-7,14,ASSPISGGGLDEQY
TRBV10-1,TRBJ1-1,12,ATDKNPQNTEAF
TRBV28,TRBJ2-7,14,ASSHNIPGGAYEQY
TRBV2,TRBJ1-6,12,ASSLRGQDSPLH
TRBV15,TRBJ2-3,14,ATSRVLAGVGDTQY
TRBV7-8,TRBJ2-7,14,ASSRTSGGFSYEQY
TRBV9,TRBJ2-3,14,ASSTRTSGALDTQY
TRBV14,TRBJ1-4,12,ASSRTGGVEKLF
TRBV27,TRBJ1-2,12,ASSSHRVGDGYT
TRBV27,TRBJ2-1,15,ASSLSGLGGTYNEQF
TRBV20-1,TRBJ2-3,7,SASDTQY
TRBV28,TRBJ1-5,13,ASSSTGTSNQPQH
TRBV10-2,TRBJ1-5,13,ASREDRAEDQPQH
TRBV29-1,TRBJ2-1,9,SVEDGFSEF
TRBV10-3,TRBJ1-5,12,AISQGGDNQPQH
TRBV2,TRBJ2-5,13,ASRGGTTGVETQY
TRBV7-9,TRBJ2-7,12,ASSLVQSGDEQY
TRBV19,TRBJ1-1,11,ASTNRLRTEAF
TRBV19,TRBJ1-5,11,ASKGTGFQPQH
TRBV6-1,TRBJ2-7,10,ASSEQSYEQY
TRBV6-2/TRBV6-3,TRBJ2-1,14,ASSSPLAGGRGEQF
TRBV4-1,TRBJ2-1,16,ASSQVDMGLAGNNEQF
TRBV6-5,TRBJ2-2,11,ASSTTSTGELF